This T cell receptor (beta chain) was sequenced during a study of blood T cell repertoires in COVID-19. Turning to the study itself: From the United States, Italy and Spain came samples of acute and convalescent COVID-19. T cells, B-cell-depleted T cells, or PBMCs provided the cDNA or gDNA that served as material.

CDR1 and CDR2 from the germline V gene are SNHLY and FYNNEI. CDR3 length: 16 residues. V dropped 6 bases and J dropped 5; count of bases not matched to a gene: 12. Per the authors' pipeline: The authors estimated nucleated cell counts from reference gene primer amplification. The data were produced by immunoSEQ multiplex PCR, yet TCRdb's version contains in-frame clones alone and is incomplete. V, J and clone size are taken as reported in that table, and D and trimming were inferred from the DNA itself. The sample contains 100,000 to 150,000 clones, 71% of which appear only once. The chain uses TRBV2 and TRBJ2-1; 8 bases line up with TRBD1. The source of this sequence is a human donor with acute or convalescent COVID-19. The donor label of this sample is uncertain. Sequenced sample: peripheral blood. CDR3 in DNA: TGTGCCAGCAGCCCCGGGGACAGGAACATTAACAATGAGCAGTTCTTC. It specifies CASSPGDRNINNEQFF.